The clone carrying this T cell receptor (beta chain) appeared once. Source study methods: Estimation of nucleated cell counts was performed using reference gene primer amplification. The method was immunoSEQ multiplex PCR; TCRdb's version includes in-frame clones alone and lacks a portion of them. V and J calls and clone size are those listed in that table; D and trimming were worked out from the DNA. The repertoire holds under 300,000 clones, with about four fifths as singletons. The data belong to a study of blood T cell repertoires in COVID-19. At the level of the study: PBMCs, B-cell-depleted T cells, or T cells provided the cDNA or gDNA that made up the material.

This CDR3 is built from 14 residues. V lost 4 bases, J lost 13 bases, and 20 bases lay in between. CDR1 is ENHRY and CDR2 is SYGVKD in the germline V gene. V gene TRBV10-3 combines with J gene TRBJ2-1; possible D gene TRBD2, 6 bases. This sequence originates from a man between 25 and 39 years old who had recovered from COVID-19. The sequencing input was peripheral blood. CDR3: CAISAPRLEGKQFF. DNA of the CDR3: TGTGCCATCAGTGCTCCTCGGTTGGAGGGCAAACAGTTCTTC.